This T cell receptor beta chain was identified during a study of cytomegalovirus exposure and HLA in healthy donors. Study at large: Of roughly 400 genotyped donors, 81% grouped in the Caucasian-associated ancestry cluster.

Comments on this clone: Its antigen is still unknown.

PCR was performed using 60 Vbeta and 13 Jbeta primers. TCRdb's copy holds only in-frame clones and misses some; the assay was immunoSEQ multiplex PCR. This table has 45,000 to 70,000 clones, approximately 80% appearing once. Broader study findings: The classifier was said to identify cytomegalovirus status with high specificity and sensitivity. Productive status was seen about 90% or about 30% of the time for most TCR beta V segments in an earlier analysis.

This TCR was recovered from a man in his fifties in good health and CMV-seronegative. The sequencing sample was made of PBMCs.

CDR3 protein: CASSQPPGTGKQETQYF. The CDR3 bases are TGCGCCAGCAGCCAACCTCCGGGAACAGGGAAACAAGAGACCCAGTACTTC. J is TRBJ2-5 and V is TRBV4-1; TRBD1 is a possible D gene (6 bases). Per the germline V gene, CDR1 is MGHRA and CDR2 is YSYEKL. Trimming stripped 2 bases from V and 2 bases from J, with 18 bases between. This CDR3 spans 17 amino acids.